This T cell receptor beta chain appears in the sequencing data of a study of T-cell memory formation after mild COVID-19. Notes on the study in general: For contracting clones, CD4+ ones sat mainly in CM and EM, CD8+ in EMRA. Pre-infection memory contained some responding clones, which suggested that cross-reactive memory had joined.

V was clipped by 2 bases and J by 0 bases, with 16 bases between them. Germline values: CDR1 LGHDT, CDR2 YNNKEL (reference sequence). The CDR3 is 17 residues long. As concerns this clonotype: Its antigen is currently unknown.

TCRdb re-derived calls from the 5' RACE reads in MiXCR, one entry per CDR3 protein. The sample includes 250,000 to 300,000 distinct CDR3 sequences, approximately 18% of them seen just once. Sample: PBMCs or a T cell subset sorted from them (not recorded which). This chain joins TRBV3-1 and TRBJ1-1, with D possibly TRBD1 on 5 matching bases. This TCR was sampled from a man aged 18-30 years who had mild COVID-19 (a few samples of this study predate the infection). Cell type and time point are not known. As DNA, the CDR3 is TGTGCCAGCAGCCAAAGGGCTCTCGGGACTCTGAACACTGAAGCTTTCTTT. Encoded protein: CASSQRALGTLNTEAFF.